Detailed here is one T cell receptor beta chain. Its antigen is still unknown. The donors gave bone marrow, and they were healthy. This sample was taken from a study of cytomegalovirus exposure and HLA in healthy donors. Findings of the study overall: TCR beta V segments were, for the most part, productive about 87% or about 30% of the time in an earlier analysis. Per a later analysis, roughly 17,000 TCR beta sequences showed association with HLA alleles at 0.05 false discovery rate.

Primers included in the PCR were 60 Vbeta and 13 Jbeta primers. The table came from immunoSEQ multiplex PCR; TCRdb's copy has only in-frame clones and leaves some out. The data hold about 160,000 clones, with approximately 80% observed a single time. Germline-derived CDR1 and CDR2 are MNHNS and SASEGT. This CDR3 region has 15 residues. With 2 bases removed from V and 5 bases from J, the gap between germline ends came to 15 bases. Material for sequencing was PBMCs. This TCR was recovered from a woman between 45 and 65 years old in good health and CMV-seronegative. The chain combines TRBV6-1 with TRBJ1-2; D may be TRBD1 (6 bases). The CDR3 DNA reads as TGTGCCAGCAGTGAATGGGCAGGGGAGGGGTATGGCTACACCTTC. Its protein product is CASSEWAGEGYGYTF.